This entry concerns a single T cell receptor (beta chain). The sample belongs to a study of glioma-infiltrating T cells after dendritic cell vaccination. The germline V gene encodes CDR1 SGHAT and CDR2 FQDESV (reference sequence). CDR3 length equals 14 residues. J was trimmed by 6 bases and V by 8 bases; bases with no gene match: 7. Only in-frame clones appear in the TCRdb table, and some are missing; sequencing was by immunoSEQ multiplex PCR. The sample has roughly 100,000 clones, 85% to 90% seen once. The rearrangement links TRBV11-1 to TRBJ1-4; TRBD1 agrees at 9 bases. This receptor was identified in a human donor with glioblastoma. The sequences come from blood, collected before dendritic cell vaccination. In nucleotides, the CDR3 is TGTGCCAGCCAACGGACAGGGGAAGATGAAAAACTGTTTTTT. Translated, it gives CASQRTGEDEKLFF.